This T cell receptor (beta chain) comes out of a study of siplizumab effects on memory and regulatory T cells. Germline-derived CDR1 and CDR2 are KGHSH and LQKENI. The V end was cut by 1 base, the J end by 0 bases, with 10 bases between. This CDR3 is built from 16 residues. A note on this clone: The antigen is not known.

Study results and limitations: Naive T cells appeared more diverse than memory cells and seemed to be major alloresponse contributors.

Per-sample assaying covered 95,000 to 100,000 TCR templates. Sequenced by immunoSEQ multiplex PCR; TCRdb stores in-frame clones only, minus some. The data show roughly 92,000 clones, with around 94% seen just once and approximately 1.5% held by the top ten. The sample consisted of non-Treg CD4+ T cells sorted from blood. The TCR sequence derives from a human donor in good health. This chain joins TRBV18 and TRBJ2-4; TRBD2 might be the D (5 bases). CDR3 region: CASSPRTPLAKNIQYF. The CDR3 nucleotides read TGTGCCAGCTCACCACGGACTCCCTTAGCCAAAAACATTCAGTACTTC.